The rows below give T cell receptor beta chains drawn from one sample of a study of post-analysis software for immune sequencing data. TCRdb redid the calling of the PCR reads with MiXCR, one entry per CDR3 protein. The table shows about 820,000 distinct CDR3 sequences, with approximately 57% occurring only once. The sample was blood. These receptors were obtained from a girl aged 10-17 years with multiple sclerosis. The conserved cysteine and the conserved F or W are not part of the CDR3 here. A D gene is named only where the DNA matches it firmly.

D: .
V: TRBV10-3
J: TRBJ1-5
CDR3: AINGGGNQPQH

D: TRBD1
V: TRBV27
J: .
CDR3: ASRLDRGDEQY

D: TRBD2
V: TRBV11-2
J: TRBJ2-3
CDR3: ASSRLAGGSDTQY

D: .
V: TRBV7-9
J: TRBJ2-3
CDR3: ASSLTKPGVTDTQY

D: .
V: TRBV16
J: TRBJ1-2
CDR3: ASSPGRNYT

D: .
V: TRBV5-1
J: TRBJ2-1
CDR3: ASSRARGSYNEQF

D: .
V: TRBV6-1
J: TRBJ2-3
CDR3: ASDWSPGGTDTQY

D: .
V: TRBV29-1
J: TRBJ2-7
CDR3: SVDDGQDFKQY

D: .
V: TRBV10-3
J: TRBJ2-5
CDR3: AISEPTRGRQGRETQY

D: .
V: TRBV7-2
J: TRBJ2-7
CDR3: ASSLVGGLNCEQY

D: TRBD1
V: TRBV5-1
J: TRBJ1-1
CDR3: ASSLTRQGMSTEAF

D: .
V: TRBV5-1
J: TRBJ1-1
CDR3: ASSLAGGQGDAEAF

D: .
V: TRBV12-3/TRBV12-4
J: TRBJ2-3
CDR3: ASSHPTSKDTQY

D: .
V: TRBV10-3
J: TRBJ1-2
CDR3: AVSGGGGGYT

D: .
V: TRBV6-5
J: TRBJ2-1
CDR3: ASLPRGGSYNEQF

D: TRBD2
V: TRBV5-1
J: TRBJ2-3
CDR3: ASRTGTSVTDTQY

D: TRBD2
V: TRBV7-8
J: TRBJ2-1
CDR3: ASSIKGLAAILSSYNEQF

D: TRBD2
V: TRBV4-2
J: TRBJ2-7
CDR3: ASSQVSGGWGVGYEQY

D: .
V: TRBV7-2
J: TRBJ2-5
CDR3: ASSLEGWGRETQY

D: .
V: TRBV7-3
J: TRBJ2-5
CDR3: ASSLRKGIGETQY